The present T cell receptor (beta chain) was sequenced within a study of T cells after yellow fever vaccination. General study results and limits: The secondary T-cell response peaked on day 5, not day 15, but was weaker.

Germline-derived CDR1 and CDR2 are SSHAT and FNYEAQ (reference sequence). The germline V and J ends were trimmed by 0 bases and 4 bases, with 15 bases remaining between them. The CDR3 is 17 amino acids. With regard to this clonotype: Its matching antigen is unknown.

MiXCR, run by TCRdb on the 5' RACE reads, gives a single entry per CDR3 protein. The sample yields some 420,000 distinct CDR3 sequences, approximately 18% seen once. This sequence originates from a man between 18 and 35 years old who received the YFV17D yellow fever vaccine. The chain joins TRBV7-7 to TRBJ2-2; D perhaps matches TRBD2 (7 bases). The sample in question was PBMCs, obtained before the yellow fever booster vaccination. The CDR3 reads CASSLAPGGQSTGELFF. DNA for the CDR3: TGTGCCAGCAGCTTAGCCCCCGGGGGGCAGAGCACCGGGGAGCTGTTTTTT.